The entry that follows covers one T cell receptor beta chain sequence. Its specificity is not known. TCRdb's table, derived via immunoSEQ multiplex PCR, lists solely in-frame clones and lacks some. The data hold around 160,000 clones, with 88% observed a single time. The CDR3 length is 12 residues. Germline lookup yields CDR1 SGHAT and CDR2 FQNNGV. Trimming pared 2 bases from V and 6 bases from J, leaving 5 bases between. This entry is derived from a study of T cell responses to AZD1222 COVID-19 vaccine. Overall study results and limits: Only a handful of AZD1222 recipients were seropositive at baseline. Distributed over spike, vaccine-associated CD4 TCRs predominated at 160-218 and 743-854.

This sequence originates from an adult in good health. This rearrangement joins TRBV11-2 to TRBJ1-3; D call uncertain. The sample was peripheral blood, taken on day 0 of AZD1222 vaccination. The CDR3 sequence is CASSLSENTIYF. The CDR3, as DNA: TGTGCCAGCAGCTTAAGCGAAAACACCATATATTTT. The whole variable domain, filled in from reference TRBV11-2 and TRBJ1-3, reads EAGVAQSPRYKIIEKRQSVAFWCNPISGHATLYWYQQILGQGPKLLIQFQNNGVVDDSQLPKDRFSAERLKGVDSTLKIQPAKLEDSAVYLCASSLSENTIYFGEGSWLTVV.